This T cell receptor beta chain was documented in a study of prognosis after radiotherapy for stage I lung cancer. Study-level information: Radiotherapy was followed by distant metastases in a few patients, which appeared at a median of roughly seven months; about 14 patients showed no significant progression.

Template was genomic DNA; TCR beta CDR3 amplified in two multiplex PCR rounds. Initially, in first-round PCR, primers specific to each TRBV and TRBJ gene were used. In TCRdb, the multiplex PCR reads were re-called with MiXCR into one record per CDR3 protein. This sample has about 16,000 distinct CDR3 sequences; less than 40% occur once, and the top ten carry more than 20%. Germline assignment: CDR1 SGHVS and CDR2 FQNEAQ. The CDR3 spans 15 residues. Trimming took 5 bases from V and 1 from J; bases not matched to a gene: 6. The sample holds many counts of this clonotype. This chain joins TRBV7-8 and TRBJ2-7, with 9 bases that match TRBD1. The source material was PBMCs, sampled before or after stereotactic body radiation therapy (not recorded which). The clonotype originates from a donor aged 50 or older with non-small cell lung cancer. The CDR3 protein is CASSTTGGASYEQYF. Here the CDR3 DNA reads TGTGCCAGCAGCACCACAGGGGGCGCGTCCTACGAGCAGTACTTC.